This is a list of T cell receptor beta chains from one sample in a study of blood T cell repertoires in COVID-19. Repertoires were generated with immunoSEQ multiplex PCR, while TCRdb's copy carries only in-frame clones and drops some. The profile shows around 290,000 clones, around 89% of them singletons. Sequences were obtained from peripheral blood. The receptors shown here come from a middle-aged man with acute or convalescent COVID-19. The CDR3 runs from the conserved cysteine through the conserved F or W. The order of the fields is D gene, J gene, clone size, V gene, CDR3 DNA, CDR3 protein. The D gene is left open where the match is weak. Clone size is stated in some rows and not others, as once, few, many or a class when expanded.

D gene: -; J gene: TRBJ2-7; clone size: -; V gene: TRBV19; CDR3 DNA: TGTGCCAGTAGTATCGACAGCTCCTACGAGCAGTACTTC; CDR3 protein: CASSIDSSYEQYF
D gene: TRBD2; J gene: TRBJ2-1; clone size: few; V gene: TRBV11-1; CDR3 DNA: TGTGCCAGCAGCTTAGAACTAGCGGATTACAATGAGCAGTTCTTC; CDR3 protein: CASSLELADYNEQFF
D gene: TRBD1; J gene: TRBJ1-3; clone size: -; V gene: TRBV3-1/TRBV3-2; CDR3 DNA: TGTGCCAGCAGCCATGGGGGACAGGTCTCTGGAAACACCATATATTTT; CDR3 protein: CASSHGGQVSGNTIYF
D gene: -; J gene: TRBJ1-2; clone size: -; V gene: TRBV30; CDR3 DNA: TGTGCCTGGAGCCCCGGCTCAACAGGGAGAAACTATGGCTACACCTTC; CDR3 protein: CAWSPGSTGRNYGYTF
D gene: TRBD2; J gene: TRBJ2-1; clone size: -; V gene: TRBV12-5; CDR3 DNA: TGTGCTAGTGGCGGTAGCGGGGGATCCAATGAGCAGTTCTTC; CDR3 protein: CASGGSGGSNEQFF
D gene: -; J gene: TRBJ2-2; clone size: -; V gene: TRBV19; CDR3 DNA: TGTGCCAGTAGTATGAGGGACGGGGAGCTGTTTTTT; CDR3 protein: CASSMRDGELFF
D gene: -; J gene: TRBJ2-7; clone size: -; V gene: TRBV10-3; CDR3 DNA: TGTGCCATCAGGGACAGCCATGCATCCTACGAGCAGTACTTC; CDR3 protein: CAIRDSHASYEQYF
D gene: -; J gene: TRBJ2-3; clone size: -; V gene: TRBV19; CDR3 DNA: TGTGCCAGTAGAAAACTAGGACAGAACACAGATACGCAGTATTTT; CDR3 protein: CASRKLGQNTDTQYF
D gene: -; J gene: TRBJ1-1; clone size: -; V gene: TRBV6-5; CDR3 DNA: TGTGCCAGCAATATTTACTTGAACACTGAAGCTTTCTTT; CDR3 protein: CASNIYLNTEAFF
D gene: TRBD1; J gene: TRBJ1-2; clone size: -; V gene: TRBV2; CDR3 DNA: TGTGCCAGCAGTGGGACAGGGGTCCCATATGGCTACACCTTC; CDR3 protein: CASSGTGVPYGYTF
D gene: -; J gene: TRBJ2-1; clone size: -; V gene: TRBV6-5; CDR3 DNA: TGTGCCAGCAGACCCGGGAGACAGCCCTACAATGAGCAGTTCTTC; CDR3 protein: CASRPGRQPYNEQFF
D gene: -; J gene: TRBJ2-1; clone size: -; V gene: TRBV4-2; CDR3 DNA: TGTGCCAGCAGCTTCACTTACCGGTACAATGAGCAGTTCTTC; CDR3 protein: CASSFTYRYNEQFF
D gene: TRBD2; J gene: TRBJ2-7; clone size: -; V gene: TRBV3-1/TRBV3-2; CDR3 DNA: TGTGCCAGCAGCCCACCGGGACTAGCGGCGATGAAGTACTTC; CDR3 protein: CASSPPGLAAMKYF
D gene: TRBD1; J gene: TRBJ1-1; clone size: -; V gene: TRBV7-9; CDR3 DNA: TGTGCCAGCAGCCAGACAGGGGTGAGGGAAGCTTTCTTT; CDR3 protein: CASSQTGVREAFF
D gene: -; J gene: TRBJ2-2; clone size: -; V gene: TRBV27; CDR3 DNA: TGTGCCAGCAGTTTTTGGACTGGGGAAGGCACCGGGGAGCTGTTTTTT; CDR3 protein: CASSFWTGEGTGELFF
D gene: TRBD2; J gene: TRBJ2-1; clone size: -; V gene: TRBV2; CDR3 DNA: TGTGCCAGCAGTGGAGGTGGACTAGCGGGGGGGATTTCGGCCTACAATGAGCAGTTCTTC; CDR3 protein: CASSGGGLAGGISAYNEQFF
D gene: -; J gene: TRBJ1-2; clone size: few; V gene: TRBV6-5; CDR3 DNA: TGTGCCAGCAGTTTAAGGGGCGGGAGAGGCTACACCTTC; CDR3 protein: CASSLRGGRGYTF
D gene: TRBD1; J gene: TRBJ1-6; clone size: -; V gene: TRBV30; CDR3 DNA: TGTGCCTGGACCATGGACAGGGGTTTTTCACCCCTCCACTTT; CDR3 protein: CAWTMDRGFSPLHF